A single sample gave rise to the 17 T cell receptor beta chains below, sequenced in a study of blood T cell repertoires in COVID-19. TCRdb keeps only in-frame clones here, not all; method: immunoSEQ multiplex PCR. The profile covers some 350,000 clones, with 90% appearing a single time and 6% to 7.5% taken by the ten largest. The sample taken for sequencing was peripheral blood. The receptors were sampled from a man in his late teens or twenties with active or convalescent COVID-19.

Regarding this clone: Mismatch with germline at one junction end may stem from a read error. V is TRBV29-1 and J is TRBJ1-2; D gene ambiguous. The CDR3 has 15 residues. CDR1 SQVTM and CDR2 ANQGSEA come from the germline V gene. The CDR3 nucleotides read TGCAGCGTTGAGCGCCCTGGAGCGGATCCCTATGACTACACCTTC. It specifies CSVERPGADPYDYTF. The entire variable domain, with the rest obtained from reference TRBV29-1 and TRBJ1-2, is as follows: SAVISQKPSRDICQRGTSLTIQCQVDSQVTMMFWYRQQPGQSLTLIATANQGSEATYESGFVIDKFPISRPNLTFSTLTVSNMSPEDSSIYLCSVERPGADPYDYTFGSGTRLTVV.

This chain joins TRBV15 and TRBJ2-7; possible D gene TRBD2, 5 bases. CDR3 length equals 14 residues. V lost 3 bases and J lost 2, with 11 bases in between. The germline V gene has CDR1 LNHNV and CDR2 YYDKDF (reference sequence). CDR3 DNA sequence: TGTGCCACCAGCAGGCCCGAGGGCACCTACGAGCAGTACTTC. Amino acid sequence: CATSRPEGTYEQYF.

This clone has only a few counts. The V call is TRBV19, the J call TRBJ2-7, with 16 bases identical to TRBD2. CDR1 is LNHDA, CDR2 SQIVND, per germline (reference sequence). The V segment lost 4 bases and the J segment 3 bases; nucleotides outside the gene matches: 3. This CDR3 is 16 amino acids long. CDR3 in DNA: TGTGCCAGTAGTACGGGACTAGCGGGAGGGATCTACGAGCAGTACTTC. This codes for CASSTGLAGGIYEQYF.

V is TRBV11-2 and J is TRBJ1-1; D ambiguous. The CDR3 sequence is 14 residues long. The ends were cut back, 5 bases at V and 7 bases at J, with 17 bases in the middle. Germline values: CDR1 SGHAT, CDR2 FQNNGV. The chain's CDR3 is CASSQNEGPGEAFF. CDR3 sequence (DNA): TGTGCCAGCAGCCAGAACGAGGGCCCCGGTGAAGCTTTCTTT. Drawing the rest from reference TRBV11-2 and TRBJ1-1, the complete variable domain is EAGVAQSPRYKIIEKRQSVAFWCNPISGHATLYWYQQILGQGPKLLIQFQNNGVVDDSQLPKDRFSAERLKGVDSTLKIQPAKLEDSAVYLCASSQNEGPGEAFFGQGTRLTVV.

The V gene is TRBV27, the J gene TRBJ1-1; perhaps TRBD1 as D (5 bases). CDR1 and CDR2 (germline): MNHEY, SMNVEV (reference sequence). The germline V and J ends were trimmed by 10 bases and 1 base, with 13 bases remaining between them. This CDR3 region has 13 residues. This chain's CDR3 is CATQSDRNTEAFF. In DNA, the CDR3 is TGTGCCACCCAATCAGACAGGAACACTGAAGCTTTCTTT.

The chain has TRBV12-5 and TRBJ2-7, with 10 bases aligning to TRBD1. Germline lookup yields CDR1 LGHNT and CDR2 FRNRAP. Unmatched junction bases numbered 8, after V lost 6 bases and J lost 6 bases. CDR3 length equals 14 residues. In nucleotides, the CDR3 is TGTGCTAGTGGCCTCGGGACAGGGGAATCCGAGCAGTACTTC. This encodes CASGLGTGESEQYF.

The chain recombines TRBV7-9 with TRBJ1-2; 7 bases map to TRBD1. Germline V lookup: CDR1 SEHNR, CDR2 FQNEAQ (reference sequence). The CDR3 has 14 amino acids. V lost 5 bases and J lost 3; bases outside the gene matches: 6. In nucleotides, the CDR3 is TGTGCCAGCAGCCCGGGACAGAGGGACTATGGCTACACCTTC. It is translated as CASSPGQRDYGYTF.

This chain's CDR3 is CASSQMPGSSGANVLTF. The CDR3, as DNA: TGTGCCAGCAGCCAGATGCCAGGGTCCTCTGGGGCCAACGTCCTGACTTTC. The V call is TRBV7-2, the J call TRBJ2-6; weak D call: TRBD1 (5 bases). The germline V and J ends were trimmed by 5 bases and 0 bases, with 14 bases remaining between them. The CDR3 is made up of 17 amino acids. The V gene's germline CDR1 is SGHTA and CDR2 FQGNSA.

The chain links TRBV19 to TRBJ1-4; 11 positions match TRBD1. The V and J ends lost 4 bases and 8 bases, in that order; junction bases with no gene match: 3. This CDR3 contains 14 residues. Germline V gene data show CDR1 as LNHDA and CDR2 as SQIVND (reference sequence). The DNA for the CDR3 is TGTGCCAGTAGTAGGACAGGGGGCCGGGAAAAACTGTTTTTT. Encoded protein: CASSRTGGREKLFF.

V gene TRBV9 combines with J gene TRBJ2-3, with D possibly being TRBD1 (5 bases). Germline V gene data show CDR1 as SGDLS and CDR2 as YYNGEE. This CDR3 has 15 residues. Trimming cost V 1 base and J 0 bases, with 9 bases left between them. This CDR3 is CASSVSGMSTDTQYF. The CDR3 region has the DNA TGTGCCAGCAGCGTATCAGGGATGAGCACAGATACGCAGTATTTT.

This chain connects TRBV30 to TRBJ1-2; perhaps TRBD1 as D (6 bases). V was pared by 0 bases and J by 4 bases, with 6 bases between. Germline CDR1 GTSNPN, CDR2 SVGIG (reference sequence). The CDR3 extends over 12 amino acids. CDR3 sequence: CAWSVQGYGYTF. The CDR3 DNA follows: TGTGCCTGGAGTGTACAGGGCTATGGCTACACCTTC.

This clone turned up a few times. The J gene is TRBJ1-5, the V gene TRBV2, with D tentatively TRBD1 (6 bases). CDR1 SNHLY and CDR2 FYNNEI come from the germline V gene. V gave up 6 bases and J gave up 2 bases, with 14 bases separating them. The CDR3 runs 15 residues. For the CDR3, the DNA is TGTGCCAGCAGACCAGGGGTGGGGCGCAATCAGCCCCAGCATTTT. Amino acids: CASRPGVGRNQPQHF.

The table lists this clone with a few counts. This chain joins TRBV18 and TRBJ1-4; D call uncertain. V lost 6 bases and J lost 10, with 24 bases in between. CDR1 KGHSH and CDR2 LQKENI come from the germline V gene. The CDR3 length is 16 residues. CDR3 sequence: CASSPPAADRRGKLFF. The DNA for the CDR3 is TGTGCCAGCTCCCCCCCCGCGGCCGACCGGCGGGGAAAACTGTTTTTT.

V gene TRBV7-9 combines with J gene TRBJ2-2, with TRBD2 as a possible D gene (5 bases). This CDR3 contains 12 residues. The V and J ends lost 6 bases and 7 bases respectively, with 9 bases between them. The germline V gene encodes CDR1 SEHNR and CDR2 FQNEAQ (reference sequence). As DNA, the CDR3 is TGTGCCAGCAGGGTACTAGGCGGGGAGCTGTTTTTT. Amino acids: CASRVLGGELFF.

This rearrangement joins TRBV2 to TRBJ1-5; 7 positions match TRBD1. This CDR3 is built from 14 residues. Trimming at V came to 7 bases and at J to 2 bases, leaving 5 bases not matched to a gene. Looked up from germline, CDR1 is SNHLY and CDR2 is FYNNEI. The CDR3 loop is CASNQGTGNQPQHF. The CDR3 region has the DNA TGTGCCAGCAATCAAGGGACAGGCAATCAGCCCCAGCATTTT.

The chain recombines TRBV28 with TRBJ2-7; 7 bases line up with TRBD1. Germline values: CDR1 MDHEN, CDR2 SYDVKM. V lost 6 bases to trimming and J lost 2 bases; unmatched junction nucleotides: 7. The CDR3 contains 14 residues. DNA of the CDR3: TGTGCCAGCAGGCCAGGGACAGTTACCTACGAGCAGTACTTC. This sequence encodes CASRPGTVTYEQYF.

The chain couples TRBV5-6 to TRBJ2-4; no reliable D call. Germline CDR1 reads SGHDT; CDR2 reads YYEEEE. Trimming took off 0 bases at V and 3 bases at J, with 7 bases between the two ends. This CDR3 is built from 14 residues. CDR3 residues: CASSLGNSKNIQYF. The CDR3 DNA follows: TGTGCCAGCAGCTTGGGCAATAGCAAAAACATTCAGTACTTC. The full variable domain, completed using reference TRBV5-6 and TRBJ2-4, is DAGVTQSPTHLIKTRGQQVTLRCSPKSGHDTVSWYQQALGQGPQFIFQYYEEEERQRGNFPDRFSGHQFPNYSSELNVNALLLGDSALYLCASSLGNSKNIQYFGAGTRLSVL.